Presented here are 12 T cell receptor beta chains from one specimen sequenced in a study of OX40 agonist ivuxolimab in advanced cancers. Clones were read by immunoSEQ multiplex PCR, and TCRdb kept only the in-frame ones, dropping some. There are fewer than 50,000 clones in the sample; 70% to 80% occur only once, and about an eighth lies in the top ten. The sample in question was CD4+ or CD8+ T cells sorted from blood, obtained in a trial of the OX40 agonist ivuxolimab. The receptors derive from an adult with an advanced solid tumor such as melanoma, head and neck, liver or kidney cancer.

This clone is labeled medium-sized. This chain connects TRBV5-4 to TRBJ1-5, with D possibly being TRBD1 (6 bases). Trimming cost V 4 bases and J 2 bases, with 10 bases left between them. Germline V CDR1 and CDR2: SGHNT, YYREEE (reference sequence). CDR3 length: 14 amino acids. CDR3 nucleotide sequence: TGTGCCAGCAGCACTGCAGGGGGCAATCAGCCCCAGCATTTT. Its protein is CASSTAGGNQPQHF.

This clone was counted only a few times. The chain joins TRBV19 to TRBJ2-7; D gene uncertain. This CDR3 is 13 amino acids long. Germline V gene sequence: CDR1 LNHDA, CDR2 SQIVND (reference sequence). V shed 3 bases and J shed 6 bases, with 12 bases lying between them. CDR3 amino acids: CASSMNGPLEQYF. The CDR3 DNA sequence: TGTGCCAGTAGTATGAATGGGCCCCTCGAGCAGTACTTC.

This clone showed up just a few times. The V call is TRBV18, the J call TRBJ2-7; D is perhaps TRBD2 (5 bases). The germline V gene encodes CDR1 KGHSH and CDR2 LQKENI. Between the trimmed V and J ends, which lost 0 bases and 2 bases, there was a span of 8 bases. CDR3 size: 14 residues. CDR3: CASSPPTGTYEQYF. The DNA of the CDR3 is TGTGCCAGCTCACCACCGACGGGGACCTACGAGCAGTACTTC.

This clone has a single count. The V gene is TRBV11-2, the J gene TRBJ1-1; no clear D. The V end lost 0 bases, the J end lost 5 bases, and 7 bases lay between the germline ends. The CDR3 covers 13 residues. From germline, CDR1 is SGHAT and CDR2 FQNNGV. This CDR3 reads CASSLDGFTEAFF. CDR3 DNA sequence: TGTGCCAGCAGCTTAGATGGGTTTACTGAAGCTTTCTTT.

The CDR3: CASSLSSSGSKYSPLHF. CDR3 DNA: TGTGCCAGCAGTTTAAGTTCGTCGGGAAGCAAGTATTCACCCCTCCACTTT. The rearrangement links TRBV28 to TRBJ1-6; D remains unclear. CDR1 is MDHEN, CDR2 SYDVKM, per germline. With 2 bases removed from V and 8 bases from J, the gap between germline ends came to 19 bases. This CDR3 contains 17 residues.

The rearrangement uses TRBV7-2 and TRBJ2-3; 8 nucleotides align to TRBD2. After removal of 4 bases from V and 6 bases from J, the junction contained 9 bases not matched to a gene. Germline V lookup: CDR1 SGHTA, CDR2 FQGNSA. The CDR3 covers 15 residues. The CDR3 region is CASSSGLRGADTQYF. CDR3 nucleotides: TGTGCCAGCAGCTCCGGTTTGCGGGGGGCGGATACGCAGTATTTT.

This sequence joins TRBV10-3 and TRBJ2-5; D gene uncertain. The germline V gene encodes CDR1 ENHRY and CDR2 SYGVKD. Trimming took 6 bases from V and 1 from J, leaving 6 bases between them. The CDR3 spans 12 residues. In DNA, the CDR3 is TGTGCCATCAGGGGCAGCCAAGAGACCCAGTACTTC. Translated, it gives CAIRGSQETQYF.

The DNA of the CDR3 is TGCGCCAGCAGCTTGTTCCGAGCGGGAGTCTCAGATACGCAGTATTTT. This sequence encodes CASSLFRAGVSDTQYF. The V and J genes are TRBV5-1 and TRBJ2-3, with TRBD2 matching 8 bases. The CDR3 spans 16 residues. V dropped 1 base and J dropped 4; count of bases not matched to a gene: 8. From germline, CDR1 is SGHRS and CDR2 YFSETQ.

V and J are TRBV4-1 and TRBJ2-7; TRBD2 matches 8 bases. Germline CDR1 and CDR2: MGHRA and YSYEKL. The J segment lost 6 bases and the V segment lost 4 bases, leaving 2 bases of the junction unmatched. The CDR3 length is 12 residues. CDR3 DNA: TGCGCCAGCAGCCCCCGGGAGGGCGAGCAGTACTTC. Translation: CASSPREGEQYF.

This chain uses TRBV19 with TRBJ2-4, with 8 positions matching TRBD1. Germline V gives CDR1 LNHDA, CDR2 SQIVND (reference sequence). J gave up 0 bases and V 4 bases, and 5 bases lay outside the gene matches. This CDR3 contains 16 residues. CDR3 DNA: TGTGCCAGTAGTACGGGACAGGTGCTAGCCAAAAACATTCAGTACTTC. As protein: CASSTGQVLAKNIQYF. Using reference TRBV19 and TRBJ2-4 for the parts outside the CDR3, the full variable domain is DGGITQSPKYLFRKEGQNVTLSCEQNLNHDAMYWYRQDPGQGLRLIYYSQIVNDFQKGDIAEGYSVSREKKESFPLTVTSAQKNPTAFYLCASSTGQVLAKNIQYFGAGTRLSVL.

This chain links TRBV28 with TRBJ1-2; 8 bases map to TRBD1. The germline gives CDR1 MDHEN, CDR2 SYDVKM. The CDR3 is made up of 16 amino acids. V lost 6 bases to trimming and J lost 5 bases; unmatched junction nucleotides: 14. CDR3 sequence (DNA): TGTGCCAGCAGCATGACCCCGGGACAGGCAAAATATGGCTACACCTTC. The encoded protein is CASSMTPGQAKYGYTF.

This clone is a singleton in its sample. The J gene is TRBJ2-3, the V gene TRBV6-5; D uncertain. Germline CDR1 and CDR2: MNHEY and SVGAGI. The CDR3 has 16 residues. Trimming removed 0 bases at V and 1 base at J, with 11 bases between. Here the CDR3 reads CASSYSSGLGTDTQYF. The CDR3 DNA reads as TGTGCCAGCAGTTACTCGTCGGGCTTGGGCACAGATACGCAGTATTTT.